The 8 T cell receptor beta chains reported below all come from one sample, sequenced in a study of blood T cell repertoires in COVID-19. The assay was immunoSEQ multiplex PCR, and TCRdb's table has in-frame clones only and misses some. In the table there are more than 95,000 clones, about 80% of which are singletons. Specimen: peripheral blood. Receptor source: a man between 60 and 75 years old with acute or convalescent COVID-19.

This rearrangement joins TRBV6-5 to TRBJ2-5; perhaps TRBD2 as D (5 bases). Per germline, CDR1 MNHEY and CDR2 SVGAGI. The CDR3 runs to 14 residues. V shed 5 bases and J shed 4 bases, with 14 bases lying between them. This chain's CDR3 is CASSPSGYGETQYF. The DNA for the CDR3 is TGTGCCAGCAGTCCAAGCGGCTATGGAGAGACCCAGTACTTC.

This chain uses TRBV20-1 with TRBJ1-1; D unclear. CDR1 DFQATT and CDR2 SNEGSKA come from the germline V gene (reference sequence). The CDR3 is 12 amino acids. Trimming took 3 bases from V and 7 from J, leaving 12 bases between them. CDR3 coding DNA: TGCAGTGCTAGTCGCGGAGGTGGTGAAGCTTTCTTT. It specifies CSASRGGGEAFF.

The chain joins TRBV6-5 to TRBJ2-3, with no clear D. The CDR3 has 12 amino acids. The germline gives CDR1 MNHEY, CDR2 SVGAGI. Trimming cost V 6 bases and J 3 bases, with 7 bases left between them. In DNA, the CDR3 is TGTGCCAGCAGCCAGGCAACAGATACGCAGTATTTT. Translation: CASSQATDTQYF.

The chain employs TRBV4-2 and TRBJ1-4; the D is unclear. The germline CDR1 and CDR2 sequences are LGHNA and YNFKEQ. This CDR3 comprises 16 residues. The V gene lost 3 bases and the J gene lost 7 bases, with 18 bases spanning the gap. DNA for the CDR3: TGTGCCAGCAGCCAGCCGAGGTCGGAGCTTGGTGAAAAACTGTTTTTT. This sequence encodes CASSQPRSELGEKLFF.

This chain links TRBV9 with TRBJ1-1; no clear D gene. V was pared by 0 bases and J by 2 bases, with 8 bases between. The length of the CDR3 is 14 residues. From germline, CDR1 is SGDLS and CDR2 YYNGEE. The CDR3 sequence is CASSVDPSNTEAFF. The CDR3 DNA reads TGTGCCAGCAGCGTAGATCCCAGTAACACTGAAGCTTTCTTT. Together with reference TRBV9 and TRBJ1-1, the CDR3 gives the full variable domain: DSGVTQTPKHLITATGQRVTLRCSPRSGDLSVYWYQQSLDQGLQFLIQYYNGEERAKGNILERFSAQQFPDLHSELNLSSLELGDSALYFCASSVDPSNTEAFFGQGTRLTVV.

The V and J genes are TRBV2 and TRBJ2-3, with a tentative D call TRBD1 (6 bases). Germline CDR1 reads SNHLY; CDR2 reads FYNNEI. Between the trimmed V and J ends, which lost 4 bases and 4 bases, there was a span of 12 bases. The length of the CDR3 is 14 residues. The CDR3 reads CASSVLRGSDTQYF. The CDR3, as DNA: TGTGCCAGCAGTGTTCTCAGGGGATCAGATACGCAGTATTTT. The whole variable domain, filled in from reference TRBV2 and TRBJ2-3, reads EPEVTQTPSHQVTQMGQEVILRCVPISNHLYFYWYRQILGQKVEFLVSFYNNEISEKSEIFDDQFSVERPDGSNFTLKIRSTKLEDSAMYFCASSVLRGSDTQYFGPGTRLTVL.

The chain carries TRBV24-1 and TRBJ1-5, with D possibly matching TRBD1 (6 bases). CDR1 and CDR2 from the germline V gene are KGHDR and SFDVKD. The germline V and J ends were trimmed by 10 bases and 3 bases, with 12 bases remaining between them. The CDR3 has 13 amino acids. CDR3 sequence: CATWWTVNQPQHF. The CDR3 DNA is TGTGCCACATGGTGGACAGTCAATCAGCCCCAGCATTTT.

The V and J genes are TRBV9 and TRBJ2-3; 7 bases map to TRBD2. Germline assignment: CDR1 SGDLS and CDR2 YYNGEE. V trimming: 2 bases; J trimming: 2 bases; junction bases outside the gene matches: 8. The CDR3 consists of 16 residues. CDR3 residues: CASSVTGTTITDTQYF. DNA for the CDR3: TGTGCCAGCAGCGTTACCGGGACTACCATCACAGATACGCAGTATTTT.